Listed below are T cell receptor beta chains from one sample, sequenced in a study of identical twins. TCRdb called the 5' RACE reads again in MiXCR, with one record for every CDR3 protein. The sample records 200,000 or so distinct CDR3 sequences, around 6.8% being singletons. This sample was also put to use in a study of yellow fever vaccine responses in identical twins.

Sequences were obtained from memory (CD45RO+) T cells sorted from blood. Receptors originate from a woman younger than 35 in good health. CDR3s include the opening cysteine and the closing phenylalanine or tryptophan. The order of the fields is J gene, clone size, V gene, D gene, CDR3 protein, CDR3 DNA. D genes are given only for firm matches. Clone size, where shown, is once, few, many, or a class for clones that have expanded.

j_gene: TRBJ2-2
abundance: many
v_gene: TRBV20-1
d_gene: -
CDR3aa: CSASLMNTGELFF
CDR3nt: TGCAGTGCTAGCCTAATGAACACCGGGGAGCTGTTTTTT

j_gene: TRBJ1-2
abundance: few
v_gene: TRBV19
d_gene: -
CDR3aa: CASSLEGRRSGYTF
CDR3nt: TGTGCCAGTAGCTTGGAGGGGCGAAGGTCTGGCTACACCTTC

j_gene: TRBJ2-3
abundance: few
v_gene: TRBV5-6
d_gene: -
CDR3aa: CASALAIGAQYF
CDR3nt: TGTGCCAGCGCACTCGCTATAGGGGCACAGTATTTT

j_gene: TRBJ1-5
abundance: many
v_gene: TRBV20-1
d_gene: -
CDR3aa: CSARDTTALAHQPQHF
CDR3nt: TGCAGTGCTAGAGATACTACAGCCCTAGCGCATCAGCCCCAGCATTTT

j_gene: TRBJ2-3
abundance: few
v_gene: TRBV20-1
d_gene: -
CDR3aa: CSANLPPTQYF
CDR3nt: TGCAGTGCTAACTTGCCCCCGACGCAGTATTTT

j_gene: TRBJ2-7
abundance: -
v_gene: TRBV7-2
d_gene: TRBD2
CDR3aa: CASSVVTSGGAYEQYF
CDR3nt: TGTGCCAGCAGCGTGGTGACTAGCGGGGGGGCCTACGAGCAGTACTTC

j_gene: TRBJ2-1
abundance: -
v_gene: TRBV29-1
d_gene: -
CDR3aa: CSVGHRLASRSYNEQFF
CDR3nt: TGCAGCGTTGGTCATAGGTTGGCTAGCCGGTCCTACAATGAGCAGTTCTTC

j_gene: TRBJ2-1
abundance: -
v_gene: TRBV19
d_gene: -
CDR3aa: CASTAQDEQFF
CDR3nt: TGTGCCAGTACCGCTCAGGATGAGCAGTTCTTC

j_gene: TRBJ1-6
abundance: many
v_gene: TRBV12-3/TRBV12-4
d_gene: -
CDR3aa: CASTPGNSPLHF
CDR3nt: TGTGCCAGCACCCCGGGGAATTCACCCCTCCACTTT

j_gene: TRBJ2-1
abundance: -
v_gene: TRBV6-5
d_gene: -
CDR3aa: CASSYPSGLQWDEQFF
CDR3nt: TGTGCCAGCAGTTACCCTAGTGGCCTCCAATGGGATGAGCAGTTCTTC

j_gene: TRBJ2-3
abundance: -
v_gene: TRBV6-4
d_gene: TRBD2
CDR3aa: CASSEAAGGSTDTQYF
CDR3nt: TGTGCCAGCAGTGAGGCGGCGGGAGGTAGCACAGATACGCAGTATTTT

j_gene: TRBJ2-3
abundance: few
v_gene: TRBV7-2
d_gene: -
CDR3aa: CASSSRLRTLGTDTQYF
CDR3nt: TGTGCCAGCAGCTCCCGACTGAGGACGCTAGGGACAGATACGCAGTATTTT

j_gene: TRBJ2-4
abundance: -
v_gene: TRBV6-5
d_gene: -
CDR3aa: CASSLRDIQYF
CDR3nt: TGTGCCAGCAGTTTGCGGGACATTCAGTACTTC

j_gene: TRBJ2-1
abundance: many
v_gene: TRBV20-1
d_gene: -
CDR3aa: CSARDHSSGYNEQFF
CDR3nt: TGCAGTGCTAGAGATCATAGTAGCGGATACAATGAGCAGTTCTTC

j_gene: TRBJ2-1
abundance: -
v_gene: TRBV11-1
d_gene: TRBD2
CDR3aa: CASSLRTSGALGREQFF
CDR3nt: TGTGCCAGCAGTCTCCGGACTAGCGGAGCCCTGGGACGTGAGCAGTTCTTC

j_gene: TRBJ2-7
abundance: many
v_gene: TRBV20-1
d_gene: -
CDR3aa: CSARDPAGDSYEQYF
CDR3nt: TGCAGTGCTAGAGATCCCGCAGGGGACTCCTACGAGCAGTACTTC

j_gene: TRBJ2-6
abundance: few
v_gene: TRBV30
d_gene: -
CDR3aa: CAWSPASSSGANVLTF
CDR3nt: TGTGCCTGGAGTCCAGCCAGCTCCTCTGGGGCCAACGTCCTGACTTTC

j_gene: TRBJ1-6
abundance: -
v_gene: TRBV7-3
d_gene: -
CDR3aa: CASSLTPGTSLHF
CDR3nt: TGTGCCAGCAGCTTAACGCCCGGGACCTCCCTCCACTTT

j_gene: TRBJ1-6
abundance: few
v_gene: TRBV15
d_gene: TRBD1
CDR3aa: CATSTGGGQGTSPLHF
CDR3nt: TGTGCCACCAGCACAGGTGGAGGACAGGGTACTTCACCCCTCCACTTT

j_gene: TRBJ2-5
abundance: -
v_gene: TRBV20-1
d_gene: TRBD1
CDR3aa: CSGRAGGMETQYF
CDR3nt: TGCAGTGGCCGGGCAGGGGGCATGGAGACCCAGTACTTC

j_gene: TRBJ1-1
abundance: -
v_gene: TRBV7-9
d_gene: -
CDR3aa: CASSLGSYSRAFF
CDR3nt: TGTGCCAGCAGCTTAGGTAGTTACTCGAGGGCTTTCTTT

j_gene: TRBJ1-5
abundance: many
v_gene: TRBV3-1
d_gene: -
CDR3aa: CASSSNSNQPQHF
CDR3nt: TGTGCCAGCAGCTCGAATAGCAATCAGCCCCAGCATTTT

j_gene: TRBJ2-1
abundance: few
v_gene: TRBV7-9
d_gene: -
CDR3aa: CASSYGQAGLSYNEQFF
CDR3nt: TGTGCCAGCAGTTACGGGCAAGCGGGTCTCTCCTACAATGAGCAGTTCTTC

j_gene: TRBJ2-2
abundance: -
v_gene: TRBV12-3/TRBV12-4
d_gene: -
CDR3aa: CASSFGGRDTGELFF
CDR3nt: TGTGCCAGCAGTTTTGGGGGGCGGGACACCGGGGAGCTGTTTTTT

j_gene: TRBJ2-5
abundance: -
v_gene: TRBV9
d_gene: -
CDR3aa: CASSGPGAEGTQYF
CDR3nt: TGTGCCAGCAGCGGCCCCGGGGCCGAGGGGACCCAGTACTTC

j_gene: TRBJ2-7
abundance: many
v_gene: TRBV6-2/TRBV6-3
d_gene: -
CDR3aa: CASSYEGDPTYEQYF
CDR3nt: TGTGCCAGCAGTTACGAGGGAGACCCCACCTACGAGCAGTACTTC

j_gene: TRBJ2-2
abundance: many
v_gene: TRBV20-1
d_gene: TRBD1
CDR3aa: CSARHRDRDTGELFF
CDR3nt: TGCAGTGCTAGGCACCGGGACAGGGACACCGGGGAGCTGTTTTTT

j_gene: TRBJ2-1
abundance: few
v_gene: TRBV2
d_gene: -
CDR3aa: CASRRDQNNEQFF
CDR3nt: TGTGCCAGCCGGCGGGACCAGAACAATGAGCAGTTCTTC

j_gene: TRBJ2-6
abundance: -
v_gene: TRBV6-2/TRBV6-3
d_gene: -
CDR3aa: CASSHRASGANVLTF
CDR3nt: TGTGCCAGCAGTCATCGCGCCTCTGGGGCCAACGTCCTGACTTTC

j_gene: TRBJ2-7
abundance: many
v_gene: TRBV12-3/TRBV12-4
d_gene: TRBD2
CDR3aa: CASSSPGLAGGYEQYF
CDR3nt: TGTGCCAGCAGTTCTCCGGGACTAGCGGGGGGCTACGAGCAGTACTTC

j_gene: TRBJ2-7
abundance: few
v_gene: TRBV7-2
d_gene: -
CDR3aa: CASSLKILYEQYF
CDR3nt: TGTGCCAGCAGCTTGAAGATCCTATACGAGCAGTACTTC

j_gene: TRBJ1-4
abundance: -
v_gene: TRBV3-1
d_gene: TRBD1
CDR3aa: CASSQARGPGEKLFF
CDR3nt: TGTGCCAGCAGCCAAGCAAGGGGGCCGGGTGAAAAACTGTTTTTT

j_gene: TRBJ2-2
abundance: few
v_gene: TRBV11-2
d_gene: -
CDR3aa: CASSLGLDTGELFF
CDR3nt: TGTGCCAGCAGCTTAGGGCTGGACACCGGGGAGCTGTTTTTT

j_gene: TRBJ2-4
abundance: few
v_gene: TRBV6-2/TRBV6-3
d_gene: -
CDR3aa: CASSYPQGLSIIQYF
CDR3nt: TGTGCCAGCAGTTACCCACAGGGCCTTTCGATTATTCAGTACTTC

j_gene: TRBJ2-1
abundance: -
v_gene: TRBV7-6
d_gene: -
CDR3aa: CASSYAGPNSYNEQFF
CDR3nt: TGTGCCAGCAGCTACGCGGGGCCTAACTCCTACAATGAGCAGTTCTTC

j_gene: TRBJ2-6
abundance: few
v_gene: TRBV5-1
d_gene: -
CDR3aa: CASSLGWLGVSGANVLTF
CDR3nt: TGCGCCAGCAGCTTGGGGTGGCTCGGAGTCTCTGGGGCCAACGTCCTGACTTTC

j_gene: TRBJ2-6
abundance: few
v_gene: TRBV30
d_gene: -
CDR3aa: CAWRLGGPSTF
CDR3nt: TGTGCCTGGAGGTTGGGGGGTCCCTCGACTTTC

j_gene: TRBJ2-4
abundance: many
v_gene: TRBV5-1
d_gene: -
CDR3aa: CASSLTPSVENIQYF
CDR3nt: TGCGCCAGCAGCCTAACGCCGAGTGTTGAAAACATTCAGTACTTC

j_gene: TRBJ2-1
abundance: many
v_gene: TRBV7-2
d_gene: TRBD2
CDR3aa: CASSSTGLAGVGEQFF
CDR3nt: TGTGCCAGCAGCTCAACGGGACTAGCGGGAGTAGGGGAGCAGTTCTTC

j_gene: TRBJ2-2
abundance: many
v_gene: TRBV7-8
d_gene: -
CDR3aa: CASSLGGAGELFF
CDR3nt: TGTGCCAGCAGCTTAGGGGGCGCCGGGGAGCTGTTTTTT

j_gene: TRBJ2-7
abundance: -
v_gene: TRBV20-1
d_gene: TRBD2
CDR3aa: CSARGLAGNLPEQYF
CDR3nt: TGCAGTGCTAGGGGACTAGCGGGGAACCTACCCGAGCAGTACTTC

j_gene: TRBJ2-3
abundance: few
v_gene: TRBV20-1
d_gene: -
CDR3aa: CSASILVSDTQYF
CDR3nt: TGCAGTGCCTCCATACTAGTTTCAGATACGCAGTATTTT

j_gene: TRBJ1-3
abundance: few
v_gene: TRBV5-5
d_gene: TRBD1
CDR3aa: CASSRTGTGGNTIYF
CDR3nt: TGTGCCAGCAGCCGGACAGGAACAGGTGGAAACACCATATATTTT

j_gene: TRBJ2-4
abundance: -
v_gene: TRBV11-2
d_gene: -
CDR3aa: CASSLSWSGLAKNIQYF
CDR3nt: TGTGCCAGCAGCCTAAGTTGGTCGGGTCTAGCCAAAAACATTCAGTACTTC

j_gene: TRBJ2-3
abundance: many
v_gene: TRBV20-1
d_gene: TRBD1
CDR3aa: CSARDGDRGTSDTQYF
CDR3nt: TGCAGTGCTAGAGATGGCGACAGGGGAACCTCAGATACGCAGTATTTT

j_gene: TRBJ2-1
abundance: few
v_gene: TRBV4-1
d_gene: TRBD2
CDR3aa: CASSQEGLAGKSEQFF
CDR3nt: TGCGCCAGCAGCCAAGAGGGACTAGCGGGGAAGAGTGAGCAGTTCTTC

j_gene: TRBJ1-5
abundance: many
v_gene: TRBV12-3/TRBV12-4
d_gene: -
CDR3aa: CASRDAGTRGNQPQHF
CDR3nt: TGTGCCAGCAGGGACGCCGGGACTAGGGGAAATCAGCCCCAGCATTTT